Sequencing of this TCR beta chain was carried out in a study of T cells in localized non-small cell lung cancer (TCRdb year 2020). Concerning the study at large: The study analyzed T cell repertoires of 236 early-stage NSCLC patients, comparing tumors and uninvolved tumor-adjacent lungs. The cohort consisted of 236 treatment-naive NSCLC patients whose localized lung tumors had been resected. The mean age of the NSCLC patients was just over 65 years, with 130 or so men and nearly 110 women. Paper-wide results and their limitations: Higher blood T cell density associated with longer overall survival, while higher adjacent-lung clonality associated with shorter survival. Because multi-region tumor sequencing was not done, intratumor heterogeneity could not be ruled out. A median of about 61 of the top 100 tumor clones turned up in the paired uninvolved adjacent lung, and some 28 of those clones also ranked among the top 100 of that same adjacent lung. The highest T cell clonality was observed in uninvolved tumor-adjacent lung, where clonality exceeded that of tumor, suggesting that antigenic responses were more focused in uninvolved tumor-adjacent lung. Because the study design was exploratory, TCR variables were selected using unadjusted p-values without false-discovery rate correction.

Uninvolved adjacent lung was taken at least 2 cm from the tumor margin and confirmed free of atypia by two independent pathologists. At diagnosis, peripheral blood, uninvolved tumor-adjacent lung and tumor were collected and stored as a combination of fresh-frozen and FFPE material. The immunoSEQ Assay was used to sequence TCR beta CDR3 regions from DNA. The source study handled its data this way. T cell density was computed as TCR beta template counts normalized to usable DNA estimated by amplifying housekeeping genes. Using the preseqR package, richness was estimated by extrapolating to 120,000 templates for tissue samples and 400,000 templates for PBMC samples. Clonality was taken to be one minus Pielou's evenness. To identify tissue-enriched TCRs, differential abundance testing was run on productive amino-acid clonotypes with a minimum total count of 5 and an alpha of 0.1. The Jaccard Index and the Morisita Overlap Index were used to measure how much the repertoires overlapped between compartments. TCR beta CDR3s were clustered by GLIPH together with public tetramer-defined viral CDR3s, and at least three viral sequences plus V-gene enrichment were required for viral motifs. Held by TCRdb, this immuneACCESS table contains in-frame sequences only and omits some clones. Under half of the omission traces to an unresolved V gene where checked; the cause of the rest is unknown. The DNA was the basis for D and trimming; V, J and clone size are from that table. In this sample the table shows over 2,500 clones, about 39% of which occur a single time. The ten largest clones take up 21% of the sample.

Reading the germline V gene gives CDR1 MNHGY and CDR2 SAAAGT. The CDR3 numbers 15 residues from cysteine through phenylalanine. Only the CDR3 DNA stays, 45 bases, in frame from base 1. The trim is 2 bases for V and 6 bases for J, with a gap of 14 bases between the germline ends. This clone has only a few counts. Its antigen is still unknown. No per-base quality is available; no much larger clone lies one base away. The chain links TRBV6-8 with TRBJ2-1; tentative D gene TRBD1, with 5 bases matching. The sequence was collected from a woman between 40 and 69 years old with stage II squamous cell lung carcinoma. The sample in question was normal lung tissue next to the tumor, obtained before any cancer treatment. The CDR3 reads CASSYVAGQGNEQFF. The sequenced DNA: TGTGCCAGCAGTTACGTGGCAGGGCAGGGCAATGAGCAGTTCTTC.